These 3 T cell receptor beta chains came from one sample sequenced in a study of beta chain features in type 1 diabetes. Whole-study results and caveats: Moderate yet significant TCRB CDR3 shortening was seen in Type 1 diabetes patients in all four CD4+ subsets.

As every portion of the isolated RNA was reverse transcribed, the sequencing read expressed TCRB transcripts. This table comes from immunoSEQ multiplex PCR, and its TCRdb copy is limited to in-frame clones, with some not included. This table holds under 350,000 clones, around 15% found once. The antigens of these receptors remain unknown. Sequenced sample: naive CD4+ T cells from blood. The receptors here all came from a man younger than 45 with type 1 diabetes.

V and J are TRBV19 and TRBJ2-3; 7 bases map to TRBD2. CDR1 and CDR2 from the germline V gene are LNHDA and SQIVND (reference sequence). The J segment lost 3 bases and the V segment lost 6 bases, leaving 6 bases of the junction unmatched. The CDR3 extends over 14 amino acids. The CDR3 spells CASRSAGITDTQYF. DNA of the CDR3: TGTGCCAGTAGGTCAGCGGGGATTACAGATACGCAGTATTTT.

This clone was counted between two and nine times. The CDR3 reads CSVERLNTF. CDR3 DNA: TGCAGCGTTGAACGACTTAACACCTTC. The rearrangement uses TRBV29-1 and TRBJ1-2; D is uncertain. The V end was cut by 2 bases, the J end by 12 bases, with 7 bases between. This CDR3 has 9 residues. Germline assignment: CDR1 SQVTM and CDR2 ANQGSEA. Together with reference TRBV29-1 and TRBJ1-2, the CDR3 gives the full variable domain: SAVISQKPSRDICQRGTSLTIQCQVDSQVTMMFWYRQQPGQSLTLIATANQGSEATYESGFVIDKFPISRPNLTFSTLTVSNMSPEDSSIYLCSVERLNTFGSGTRLTVV.

This clone was observed a few times. J is TRBJ1-2 and V is TRBV27, with 9 bases aligning to TRBD1. The germline CDR1 and CDR2 sequences are MNHEY and SMNVEV (reference sequence). Trimming took 6 bases from V and 5 from J; bases not matched to a gene: 7. The CDR3 covers 14 residues. CDR3: CASSPGTGKYGYTF. DNA of the CDR3: TGTGCCAGCAGCCCCGGGACAGGGAAGTATGGCTACACCTTC.